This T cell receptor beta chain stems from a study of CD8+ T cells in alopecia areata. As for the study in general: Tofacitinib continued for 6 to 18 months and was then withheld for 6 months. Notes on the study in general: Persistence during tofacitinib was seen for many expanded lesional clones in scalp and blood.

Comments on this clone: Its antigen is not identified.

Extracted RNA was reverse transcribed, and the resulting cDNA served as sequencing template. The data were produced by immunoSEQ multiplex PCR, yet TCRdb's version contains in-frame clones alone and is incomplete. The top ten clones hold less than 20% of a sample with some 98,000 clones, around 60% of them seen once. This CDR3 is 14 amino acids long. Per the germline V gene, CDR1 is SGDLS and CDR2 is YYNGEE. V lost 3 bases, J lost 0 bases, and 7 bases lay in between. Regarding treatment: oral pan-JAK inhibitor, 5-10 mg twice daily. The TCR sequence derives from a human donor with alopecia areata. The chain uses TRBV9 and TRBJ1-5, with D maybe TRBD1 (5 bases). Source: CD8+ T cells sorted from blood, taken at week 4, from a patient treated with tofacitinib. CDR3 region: CASSGGNSNQPQHF. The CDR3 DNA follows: TGTGCCAGCAGCGGGGGCAATAGCAATCAGCCCCAGCATTTT.